This T cell receptor (beta chain) derives from a study of blood T cell repertoires in COVID-19. The CDR3 is 11 amino acids. Looked up from germline, CDR1 is DFQATT and CDR2 is SNEGSKA (reference sequence). The ends were cut back, 3 bases at V and 8 bases at J, with 10 bases in the middle. Method: immunoSEQ multiplex PCR; TCRdb's copy keeps in-frame clones and lacks some. The sample yields 200,000 to 250,000 clones, over 75% seen once. The chain carries TRBV20-1 and TRBJ1-2; D uncertain. The sequenced sample was PBMCs or T cells enriched from blood (not recorded which). The origin of this receptor is a woman aged 60-75 years who had recovered from COVID-19. The CDR3 here is CSASGRRGYTF. CDR3 in DNA: TGCAGTGCTAGCGGCCGGAGGGGCTACACCTTC.